Described below is a single T cell receptor (beta chain) sequence and its context. What it binds is unknown. Healthy bone marrow donors supplied every sample. The sample originates from a study of cytomegalovirus exposure and HLA in healthy donors. Whole-study context: Drawn from HLA-typed donors, tens of millions of unique TCRs were held in an early data release. Study-wide findings and caveats: Further analysis was carried out later, and it showed several of the most significant clusters appearing linked to common viral pathogens. Using the classifier, cytomegalovirus status was reportedly diagnosed with high specificity and sensitivity.

PCR involved 60 Vbeta and 13 Jbeta primers. Using immunoSEQ multiplex PCR, the repertoire was profiled, and TCRdb retains in-frame clones only, with some absent. The top ten hold around a tenth of the sample, which has approximately 100,000 clones, 86% seen once. Germline loops: CDR1 SNHLY, CDR2 FYNNEI. CDR3 length: 12 residues. V lost 3 bases and J lost 6, with 8 bases in between. Sequencing was carried out using PBMCs. The chain has TRBV2 and TRBJ1-2; unclear D gene. The TCR sequence derives from a man between 25 and 39 years old in good health and CMV-seropositive. CDR3 in DNA: TGTGCCAGCAGTGAGACATCTCATGGCTACACCTTC. It encodes CASSETSHGYTF.